This record covers a single TCR beta chain. Its antigen has not been determined. The input lacks base qualities; no much larger clone sits a single base away. Other DNA sequences in this sample translate to the same CDR3. Collaborating institutions collected whole blood in K2EDTA tubes following their own protocols. Collaborator samples were shipped for TCRbeta analysis as frozen whole blood, isolated PBMCs, or DNA extracted from either sample type. TCRbeta CDR3 regions were amplified from genomic DNA using the immunoSEQ Assay, a bias-controlled multiplex PCR. Regarding the original processing steps: The number of nucleated cells in each sample was estimated by amplification of reference gene primers within the assay. To quantify the absolute abundance of each unique TCRbeta CDR3 rearrangement, sequence reads were collapsed and filtered. For each sample, productive Simpson clonality was calculated as the square root of Simpson's diversity index across productive rearrangements. TCRdb carries this immuneACCESS record with in-frame sequences only. Its versions omit some clonotypes, under half of them owing to an unresolved V gene in the studies checked, with the rest unexplained. That table is the source of V, J and clone size, and D and trimming were worked out from the DNA. The table for this sample lists around 140,000 clones; about 85% of them were counted only once. The ten largest clones capture approximately 2.5% of the sample.

The CDR3 has 15 amino acids, counting the end cysteine and phenylalanine. Only CDR3 DNA remains: 45 bases, in frame from the first base. V lost 5 bases and J lost 6 bases, and the count of bases not matched to a germline gene is 7. The germline V gene encodes CDR1 SEHNR and CDR2 FQNEAQ (reference sequence). The data stem from a study of blood T cell repertoires in COVID-19 (TCRdb year 2020). Turning to the overall study: The collaborator samples originated in the United States, Italy and Spain and spanned the acute and convalescent phases of COVID-19. The repertoires were released in a freely available public database intended as a resource for research on the immune response to SARS-CoV-2. The samples were drawn from two sources: the first 160 participants of the ongoing ImmuneRACE study, and fewer than 1,500 subjects contributed by 6 global collaborators. Deeply sampled blood TCRbeta repertoires from subjects exposed to, actively infected with, or recovered from COVID-19 were included in the dataset. Where available, HLA class I and class II types were obtained from metadata supplied by the sample provider rather than from assay-based typing. Sample metadata almost always included a de-identified subject ID, COVID-19 status, age in years and sex. The material from the prospective study consisted of cDNA or gDNA derived from T cells, B-cell-depleted T cells, or PBMCs.

The investigation overall reported the following: The amount of clinical and demographic metadata varied by source and participant and was provided uncurated.

The clonotype was recovered from a human donor with acute or convalescent COVID-19. The donor label of this sample is uncertain. The chain links TRBV7-9 with TRBJ1-6, with TRBD1 identical over 7 junction bases. Source material: peripheral blood. The sequenced DNA is TGTGCCAGCAGCCCCCGACAGGGTCGTAATTCACCCCTCCACTTT. It specifies CASSPRQGRNSPLHF. The variable domain in full, with residues beyond the CDR3 obtained from the reference TRBV7-9 and TRBJ1-6 genes, is DTGVSQNPRHKITKRGQNVTFRCDPISEHNRLYWYRQTLGQGPEFLTYFQNEAQLEKSRLLSDRFSAERPKGSFSTLEIQRTEQGDSAMYLCASSPRQGRNSPLHFGNGTRLTVT.